One and the same sample provided the 17 T cell receptor beta chains below, sequenced in a study of T cells in narcolepsy. Here immunoSEQ multiplex PCR was the method, and the copy in TCRdb shows in-frame clones only, minus some. The data hold over 25,000 clones, with more than 65% observed a single time. Sequenced input: memory (CD45RA-) CD4+ T cells from blood. The receptors here all came from a human donor in good health.

The V and J genes are TRBV9 and TRBJ2-2; D call uncertain. The CDR3 loop spans 15 amino acids. V shed 4 bases and J shed 2 bases, with 12 bases lying between them. CDR1 SGDLS and CDR2 YYNGEE come from the germline V gene. The CDR3 region is CASSPSADNTGELFF. The CDR3 DNA is TGTGCCAGCAGCCCCAGCGCAGACAACACCGGGGAGCTGTTTTTT. Variable domain in full (rest from reference TRBV9 and TRBJ2-2): DSGVTQTPKHLITATGQRVTLRCSPRSGDLSVYWYQQSLDQGLQFLIQYYNGEERAKGNILERFSAQQFPDLHSELNLSSLELGDSALYFCASSPSADNTGELFFGEGSRLTVL.

This chain joins TRBV29-1 and TRBJ2-5; no definite D call. The CDR3 has 13 amino acids. Looked up from germline, CDR1 is SQVTM and CDR2 is ANQGSEA. Trimming pared 4 bases from V and 1 base from J, leaving 10 bases between. CDR3 region: CSVGLGSQETQYF. The CDR3 bases are TGCAGCGTTGGGTTGGGTAGCCAAGAGACCCAGTACTTC.

This CDR3 reads CASSIRDRGSNSPLHF. The CDR3 DNA sequence: TGTGCCAGTAGTATCCGGGACAGGGGAAGTAATTCACCCCTCCACTTT. The chain carries TRBV19 and TRBJ1-6, with 10 bases fitting TRBD1. This CDR3 contains 16 residues. J lost 6 bases, V lost 3 bases, and 5 bases had no gene match. The germline V gene encodes CDR1 LNHDA and CDR2 SQIVND (reference sequence).

The V and J genes are TRBV5-4 and TRBJ2-1, with 14 bases that match TRBD2. The V gene end was trimmed by 4 bases and the J gene end by 9 bases; junction bases not matched to a gene: 6. The germline CDR1 and CDR2 sequences are SGHNT and YYREEE (reference sequence). The CDR3 covers 15 residues. CDR3 amino acids: CASSRGTSGSAEQFF. Written as DNA, the CDR3 is TGTGCCAGCAGCCGCGGGACTAGCGGGAGCGCTGAGCAGTTCTTC.

The chain carries TRBV2 and TRBJ2-2, with D maybe TRBD2 (6 bases). Trimming cost V 8 bases and J 5 bases, with 12 bases left between them. In germline, CDR1 is SNHLY, CDR2 FYNNEI. The CDR3 is 13 residues long. As DNA, the CDR3 is TGTGCCAGCGGTTCTCGGGGGACCGGGGAGCTGTTTTTT. Its translation is CASGSRGTGELFF. The full variable domain, completed using reference TRBV2 and TRBJ2-2, is EPEVTQTPSHQVTQMGQEVILRCVPISNHLYFYWYRQILGQKVEFLVSFYNNEISEKSEIFDDQFSVERPDGSNFTLKIRSTKLEDSAMYFCASGSRGTGELFFGEGSRLTVL.

The rearrangement joins TRBV7-9 to TRBJ1-6, with 8 nucleotides matching TRBD1. The germline gives CDR1 SEHNR, CDR2 FQNEAQ (reference sequence). V lost 3 bases, J lost 12 bases, and 7 bases stayed unmatched. CDR3 length equals 14 residues. This chain's CDR3 is CASSFGQGTLPLHF. DNA for the CDR3: TGTGCCAGCAGCTTTGGACAGGGTACGTTACCCCTCCACTTT.

The chain employs TRBV14 and TRBJ2-1; 9 bases are shared with TRBD1. This CDR3 has 16 residues. The germline gives CDR1 SGHDN, CDR2 FVKESK. V lost 4 bases to trimming and J lost 8 bases; unmatched junction nucleotides: 12. In DNA form, the CDR3 reads TGTGCCAGCAGCCGAAGCGAGGGACAGGGAACCCATGAGCAGTTCTTC. The encoded protein is CASSRSEGQGTHEQFF.

The rearrangement links TRBV6-1 to TRBJ1-1; D call uncertain. CDR1 MNHNS and CDR2 SASEGT come from the germline V gene. This CDR3 is built from 11 residues. V lost 4 bases and J 5 bases, leaving 5 bases between the germline ends. CDR3 amino acids: CASSVRTEAFF. Written as DNA, the CDR3 is TGTGCCAGCAGTGTTCGGACTGAAGCTTTCTTT.

The chain links TRBV15 to TRBJ2-1; TRBD2 aligns across 7 bases. V dropped 3 bases and J dropped 6; count of bases not matched to a gene: 14. CDR1 and CDR2 (germline): LNHNV, YYDKDF (reference sequence). This CDR3 contains 17 residues. CDR3 sequence reads: CATSRTRSGTSFNEQFF. The CDR3 nucleotides read TGTGCCACCAGCAGGACCCGCAGCGGGACCTCATTCAATGAGCAGTTCTTC. The whole variable domain, filled in from reference TRBV15 and TRBJ2-1, reads DAMVIQNPRYQVTQFGKPVTLSCSQTLNHNVMYWYQQKSSQAPKLLFHYYDKDFNNEADTPDNFQSRRPNTSFCFLDIRSPGLGDTAMYLCATSRTRSGTSFNEQFFGPGTRLTVL.

This clone occurred a few times. V and J are TRBV4-2 and TRBJ1-2; D is ambiguous. The CDR3 is 16 amino acids. Germline loops: CDR1 LGHNA, CDR2 YNFKEQ. V shed 5 bases and J shed 6 bases, with 22 bases lying between them. CDR3 bases: TGTGCCAGCAGCGACCCCTCCGGCGGGATGTATGATGGCTACACCTTC. This encodes CASSDPSGGMYDGYTF.

The chain is built from TRBV5-4 and TRBJ2-5; the match to TRBD2 covers 11 bases. V shed 3 bases and J 5 bases; nucleotides not matched to a gene: 6. The CDR3 extends over 15 amino acids. Germline values: CDR1 SGHNT, CDR2 YYREEE (reference sequence). The CDR3 reads CASSSIAGGRETQYF. The DNA of the CDR3 is TGTGCCAGCAGCTCCATAGCGGGGGGGCGGGAGACCCAGTACTTC.

V gene TRBV7-2 combines with J gene TRBJ1-5; D call uncertain. Trimming stripped 1 base from V and 5 bases from J, with 9 bases between. Per the germline V gene, CDR1 is SGHTA and CDR2 is FQGNSA. CDR3 size: 14 residues. CDR3 amino acids: CASSLGGRYQPQHF. In DNA, the CDR3 is TGTGCCAGCAGCTTAGGAGGAAGATATCAGCCCCAGCATTTT.

This clone was counted a single time. The J gene is TRBJ1-2, the V gene TRBV19; a possible D gene is TRBD1 (5 bases). Germline CDR1 is LNHDA and CDR2 is SQIVND (reference sequence). The CDR3 totals 12 residues. V lost 3 bases to trimming and J lost 8 bases, with 10 bases between them. This CDR3 reads CASSMREGGYTF. CDR3 DNA sequence: TGTGCCAGTAGTATGCGAGAGGGGGGCTACACCTTC.

The genes are TRBV27 and TRBJ2-7; 7 nucleotides align to TRBD2. The CDR3 is 15 amino acids. V dropped 2 bases and J dropped 3; count of bases not matched to a gene: 7. Germline CDR1 reads MNHEY; CDR2 reads SMNVEV (reference sequence). The CDR3 DNA reads TGTGCCAGCAGTTTAAATCCTAGCGGAAACTACGAGCAGTACTTC. It encodes CASSLNPSGNYEQYF.

V is TRBV18 and J is TRBJ2-5, with 8 bases identical to TRBD2. The CDR3 totals 17 residues. Germline lookup yields CDR1 KGHSH and CDR2 LQKENI. V dropped 1 base and J dropped 3; count of bases not matched to a gene: 10. CDR3 protein: CASSPLVPSGRKETQYF. CDR3 sequence (DNA): TGTGCCAGCTCACCACTCGTCCCTAGCGGGCGAAAAGAGACCCAGTACTTC. The entire variable domain, with the rest obtained from reference TRBV18 and TRBJ2-5, is as follows: NAGVMQNPRHLVRRRGQEARLRCSPMKGHSHVYWYRQLPEEGLKFMVYLQKENIIDESGMPKERFSAEFPKEGPSILRIQQVVRGDSAAYFCASSPLVPSGRKETQYFGPGTRLLVL.

This rearrangement joins TRBV7-9 to TRBJ1-2; 7 nucleotides agree with TRBD1. Trimming at V came to 2 bases and at J to 7 bases, leaving 7 bases not matched to a gene. The CDR3 is 14 amino acids. Germline assignment: CDR1 SEHNR and CDR2 FQNEAQ (reference sequence). DNA of the CDR3: TGTGCCAGCAGCTTATCTCAGGGGGGTGGTGGCTACACCTTC. Its translation: CASSLSQGGGGYTF.

The J gene is TRBJ1-1, the V gene TRBV28, with unresolved D. The CDR3 length is 12 residues. CDR1 is MDHEN and CDR2 is SYDVKM in the germline V gene. V lost 3 bases to trimming and J lost 3 bases, with 5 bases between them. CDR3 bases: TGTGCCAGCAGTTTTCGGGACACTGAAGCTTTCTTT. Amino acid sequence: CASSFRDTEAFF.